These 12 T cell receptor beta chains were all obtained from the same sample, sequenced in a study of prognosis after radiotherapy for stage I lung cancer. Starting from genomic DNA, TCR beta CDR3 was amplified through two-round multiplex PCR. Round-one PCR had primers specific to each TRBV and TRBJ gene. Via MiXCR, TCRdb re-called the multiplex PCR reads, giving one row per CDR3 protein. The sample yields 24,000 or so distinct CDR3 sequences, approximately 39% seen once. The sample consisted of PBMCs, taken before or after stereotactic body radiation therapy (not recorded which). All receptors come from a donor aged 50 or older with non-small cell lung cancer.

Of note for this clonotype: With only one base between it and a far larger clone, this is likely a read error. The chain is built from TRBV6-4 and TRBJ2-3; maybe TRBD1 (7 bases). The CDR3 runs 15 residues. V shed 3 bases and J shed 4 bases, with 14 bases lying between them. Per the germline V gene, CDR1 is MRHNA and CDR2 is SNTAGT. The CDR3: CASSEEGAGSDTQYF. The CDR3, as DNA: TGTGCCAGCAGTGAGGAGGGGGCTGGGTCAGATACGCAGTATTTT.

There are many counts of this clonotype. The chain has TRBV2 and TRBJ1-1; D not resolved. The CDR3 contains 14 residues. V lost 2 bases and J 6 bases, leaving 13 bases between the germline ends. Germline CDR1 and CDR2: SNHLY and FYNNEI. The CDR3 DNA follows: TGTGCCAGCAGTGAATTCCTCCCGGGAGCTGAAGCTTTCTTT. Translation: CASSEFLPGAEAFF.

V gene TRBV2 combines with J gene TRBJ1-5; no clear D gene. This CDR3 has 14 residues. The germline V gene encodes CDR1 SNHLY and CDR2 FYNNEI. V was cut by 7 bases and J by 0 bases, with 10 bases left in between. CDR3 bases: TGTGCCAGCACCGGGGAGAGTAGCAATCAGCCCCAGCATTTT. This gives the protein CASTGESSNQPQHF.

This clonotype is classed as medium-sized. CDR3 in DNA: TGTGCCAGCAGCCAAGATCGAACCAGCTCCTACGAGCAGTACTTC. Protein: CASSQDRTSSYEQYF. V gene TRBV4-2 combines with J gene TRBJ2-7; D is unclear. Germline CDR1 and CDR2: LGHNA and YNFKEQ. Trimming removed 0 bases at V and 0 bases at J, with 9 bases between. This CDR3 contains 15 residues.

Ten or more counts support this clonotype. The chain employs TRBV6-1 and TRBJ2-5; D perhaps matches TRBD1 (6 bases). The CDR3 has 13 residues. The germline V gene encodes CDR1 MNHNS and CDR2 SASEGT. The germline V and J ends were trimmed by 6 bases and 2 bases, with 10 bases remaining between them. CDR3 nucleotide sequence: TGTGCCAGCAGGAAGGACAGACAAGAGACCCAGTACTTC. This translates into CASRKDRQETQYF.

This clonotype was picked up many times. The chain combines TRBV27 with TRBJ1-1; D uncertain. There are 12 residues in the CDR3. Trimming removed 6 bases at V and 2 bases at J, with 7 bases between. CDR1 and CDR2 (germline): MNHEY, SMNVEV (reference sequence). The CDR3 here is CASRRFNTEAFF. Written as DNA, the CDR3 is TGTGCCAGCAGGAGGTTTAACACTGAAGCTTTCTTT.

Turning to this clonotype: The likely explanation is a read error, given a far larger clone one base away. The chain combines TRBV6-2 or TRBV6-3 with TRBJ1-1; D is unclear. In germline, CDR1 is MNHEY, CDR2 SVGEGT. The CDR3 runs 18 residues. Trimming cost V 2 bases and J 0 bases, with 19 bases left between them. CDR3 coding DNA: TGTGCCAGCAGTTACGAGCTCCGCGTGGTTCCAATGAACACTGAAGCTTTCTTT. Protein: CASSYELRVVPMNTEAFF.

This clonotype was seen repeatedly, ten times or more. The rearrangement joins TRBV30 to TRBJ2-3, with D tentatively TRBD2 (6 bases). Looked up from germline, CDR1 is GTSNPN and CDR2 is SVGIG (reference sequence). V was clipped by 2 bases and J by 1 base, with 10 bases between them. The CDR3 is 14 amino acids. The CDR3 DNA sequence: TGTGCCTGGAGTCCACCGGGGGGCACAGATACGCAGTATTTT. It specifies CAWSPPGGTDTQYF.

This clonotype was seen repeatedly, ten times or more. The chain couples TRBV19 to TRBJ2-5, with D uncertain. Trimming cost V 6 bases and J 7 bases, with 18 bases left between them. The germline V gene encodes CDR1 LNHDA and CDR2 SQIVND (reference sequence). The CDR3 covers 14 residues. The CDR3 is CASSRSRLDGTQYF. The CDR3 DNA sequence: TGTGCCAGTAGCCGATCTCGATTGGATGGGACCCAGTACTTC.

Remarks on this clonotype: This clone may be a read error of a much larger clone one base away. The J gene is TRBJ1-1, the V gene TRBV29-1; maybe TRBD1 (5 bases). The CDR3 consists of 13 residues. CDR1 and CDR2 (germline): SQVTM, ANQGSEA. V was shortened by 8 bases and J by 0 bases, with 13 bases between the two germline ends. The CDR3 is CSLLQAVNTEAFF. CDR3 nucleotides: TGCAGCCTCCTACAGGCCGTGAACACTGAAGCTTTCTTT.

This clonotype is labeled as medium-sized (0.01 to 0.1%). The chain combines TRBV19 with TRBJ2-7; 12 positions agree with TRBD2. The V gene's germline CDR1 is LNHDA and CDR2 SQIVND (reference sequence). The junction had 2 bases not matched to a gene; V was cut back by 3 bases and J by 2 bases. There are 15 residues in the CDR3. CDR3 sequence (DNA): TGTGCCAGTAGTATTGGACTAGCGGGGCCCTACGAGCAGTACTTC. As protein: CASSIGLAGPYEQYF.

Concerning this clonotype itself: At one end the junction does not follow the germline gene, possibly because of a read error. The chain employs TRBV15 and TRBJ2-7; the match to TRBD1 covers 9 bases. The CDR3 is 16 residues long. The V gene's germline CDR1 is LNHNV and CDR2 YYDKDF (reference sequence). The CDR3 DNA reads as TGTGCCACCAGCAGAGAAATGGGACAGGGTTTACACGAGAAGTACTTC. Its protein is CATSREMGQGLHEKYF.